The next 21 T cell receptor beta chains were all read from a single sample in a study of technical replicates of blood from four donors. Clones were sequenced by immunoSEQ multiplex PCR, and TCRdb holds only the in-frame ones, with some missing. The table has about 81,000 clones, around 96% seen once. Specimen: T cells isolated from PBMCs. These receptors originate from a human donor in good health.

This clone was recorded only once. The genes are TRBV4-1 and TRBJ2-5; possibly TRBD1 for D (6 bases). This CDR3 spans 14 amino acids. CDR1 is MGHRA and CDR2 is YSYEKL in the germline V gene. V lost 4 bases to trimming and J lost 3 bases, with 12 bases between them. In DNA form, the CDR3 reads TGCGCCAGCAGCCCCCGGGACACCGAAGAGACCCAGTACTTC. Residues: CASSPRDTEETQYF.

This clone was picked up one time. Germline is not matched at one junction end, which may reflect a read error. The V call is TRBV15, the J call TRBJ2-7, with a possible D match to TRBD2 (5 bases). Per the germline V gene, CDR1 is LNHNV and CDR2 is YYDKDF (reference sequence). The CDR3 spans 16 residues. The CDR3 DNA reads TGTGCCACCAGCAGAGATGGATTTGGGGATAGCGATAGAGTCGGCTTC. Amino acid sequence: CATSRDGFGDSDRVGF.

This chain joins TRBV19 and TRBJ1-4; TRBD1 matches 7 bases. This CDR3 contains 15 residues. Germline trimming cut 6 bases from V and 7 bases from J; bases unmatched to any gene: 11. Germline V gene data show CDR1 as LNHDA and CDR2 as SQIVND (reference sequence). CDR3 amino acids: CASRGGTVHGEKLFF. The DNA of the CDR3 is TGTGCCAGTAGGGGCGGGACAGTCCACGGTGAAAAACTGTTTTTT.

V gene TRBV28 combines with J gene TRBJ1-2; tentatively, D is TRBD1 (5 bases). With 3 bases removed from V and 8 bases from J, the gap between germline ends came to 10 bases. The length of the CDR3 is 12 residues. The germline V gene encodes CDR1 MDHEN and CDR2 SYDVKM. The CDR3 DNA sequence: TGTGCCAGCAGTTTCGGGGGGTTGGGCTACACCTTC. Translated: CASSFGGLGYTF.

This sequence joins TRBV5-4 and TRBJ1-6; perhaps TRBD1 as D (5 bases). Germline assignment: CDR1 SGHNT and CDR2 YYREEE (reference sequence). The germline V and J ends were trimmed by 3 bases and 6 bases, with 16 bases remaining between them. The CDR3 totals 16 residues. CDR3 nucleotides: TGTGCCAGCAGCTCTCCGGGTCAGGGCCCTAATTCACCCCTCCACTTT. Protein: CASSSPGQGPNSPLHF.

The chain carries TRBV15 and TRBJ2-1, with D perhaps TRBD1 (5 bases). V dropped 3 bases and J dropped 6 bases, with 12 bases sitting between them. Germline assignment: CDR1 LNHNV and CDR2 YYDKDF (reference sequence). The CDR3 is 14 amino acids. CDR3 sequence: CATSSRLRVNEQFF. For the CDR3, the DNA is TGTGCCACCAGCAGCAGGCTCAGGGTCAATGAGCAGTTCTTC. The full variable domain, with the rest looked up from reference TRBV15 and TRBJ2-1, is DAMVIQNPRYQVTQFGKPVTLSCSQTLNHNVMYWYQQKSSQAPKLLFHYYDKDFNNEADTPDNFQSRRPNTSFCFLDIRSPGLGDTAMYLCATSSRLRVNEQFFGPGTRLTVL.

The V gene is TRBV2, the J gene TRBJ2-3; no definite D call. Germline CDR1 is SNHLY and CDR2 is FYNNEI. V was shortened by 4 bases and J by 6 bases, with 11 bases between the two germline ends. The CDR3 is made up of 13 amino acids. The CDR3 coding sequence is TGTGCCAGCAGTGCGGAGACGTCTGATACGCAGTATTTT. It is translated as CASSAETSDTQYF.

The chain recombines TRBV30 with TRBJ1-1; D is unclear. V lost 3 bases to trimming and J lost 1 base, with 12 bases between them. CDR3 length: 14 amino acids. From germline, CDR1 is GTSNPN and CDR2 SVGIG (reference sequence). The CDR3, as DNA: TGTGCCTGGAGGCCCGGGATGGGGAACACTGAAGCTTTCTTT. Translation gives CAWRPGMGNTEAFF.

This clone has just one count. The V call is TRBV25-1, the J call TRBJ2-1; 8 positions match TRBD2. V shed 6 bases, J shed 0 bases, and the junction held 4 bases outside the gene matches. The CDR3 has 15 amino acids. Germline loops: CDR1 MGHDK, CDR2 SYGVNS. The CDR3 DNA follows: TGTGCCAGCAGCGTAGCGGGGTACTCCTACAATGAGCAGTTCTTC. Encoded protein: CASSVAGYSYNEQFF.

CDR3 DNA: TGCGCCAGCAGCCAAGGGGTCGACAGGGAGGTTCCCGGGGAGCTGTTTTTT. Protein: CASSQGVDREVPGELFF. V and J are TRBV4-1 and TRBJ2-2; tentatively, D is TRBD1 (7 bases). V gave up 1 base and J gave up 6 bases, with 18 bases separating them. Germline values: CDR1 MGHRA, CDR2 YSYEKL. The CDR3 is 17 amino acids.

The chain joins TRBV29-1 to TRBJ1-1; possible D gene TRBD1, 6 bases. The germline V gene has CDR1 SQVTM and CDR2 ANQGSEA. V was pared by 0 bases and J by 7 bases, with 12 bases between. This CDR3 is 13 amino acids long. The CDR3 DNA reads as TGCAGCGTTGAAGAACGGGACACTGATGAAGCTTTCTTT. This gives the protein CSVEERDTDEAFF.

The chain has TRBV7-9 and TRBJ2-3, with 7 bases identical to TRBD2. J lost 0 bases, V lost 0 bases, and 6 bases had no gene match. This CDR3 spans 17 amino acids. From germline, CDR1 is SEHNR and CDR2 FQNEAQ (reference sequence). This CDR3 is CASSLAMGGVSTDTQYF. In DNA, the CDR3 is TGTGCCAGCAGCTTAGCAATGGGGGGGGTAAGCACAGATACGCAGTATTTT.

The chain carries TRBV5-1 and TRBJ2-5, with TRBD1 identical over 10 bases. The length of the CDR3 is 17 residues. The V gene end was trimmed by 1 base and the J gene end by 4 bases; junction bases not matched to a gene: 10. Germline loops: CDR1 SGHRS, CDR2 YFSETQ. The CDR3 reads CASSLWLTGGSGETQYF. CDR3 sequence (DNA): TGCGCCAGCAGCTTGTGGTTGACAGGGGGCTCGGGAGAGACCCAGTACTTC.

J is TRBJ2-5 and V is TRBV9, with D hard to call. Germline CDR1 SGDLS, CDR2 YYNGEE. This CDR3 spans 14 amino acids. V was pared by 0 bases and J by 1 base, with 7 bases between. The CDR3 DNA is TGTGCCAGCAGCGTAGGGCGGTCCCAAGAGACCCAGTACTTC. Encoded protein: CASSVGRSQETQYF.

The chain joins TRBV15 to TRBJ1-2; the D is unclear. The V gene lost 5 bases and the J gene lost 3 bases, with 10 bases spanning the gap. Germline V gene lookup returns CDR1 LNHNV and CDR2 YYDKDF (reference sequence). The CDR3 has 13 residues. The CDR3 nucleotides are TGTGCCACCAGCCCGGGATCGGACTATGGCTACACCTTC. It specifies CATSPGSDYGYTF.

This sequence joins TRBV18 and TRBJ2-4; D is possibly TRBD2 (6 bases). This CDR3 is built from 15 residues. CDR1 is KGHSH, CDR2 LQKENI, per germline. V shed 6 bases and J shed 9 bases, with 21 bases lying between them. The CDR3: CASSPYGTLESIQYF. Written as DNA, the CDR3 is TGTGCCAGCTCGCCTTACGGGACTCTCGAAAGCATTCAGTACTTC.

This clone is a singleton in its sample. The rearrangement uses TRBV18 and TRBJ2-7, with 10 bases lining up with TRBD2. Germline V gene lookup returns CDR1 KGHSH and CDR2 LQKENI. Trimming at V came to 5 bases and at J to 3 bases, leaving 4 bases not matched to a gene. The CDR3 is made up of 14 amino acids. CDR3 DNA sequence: TGTGCCAGCTCAGAGCGGGGGGGCGACTACGAGCAGTACTTC. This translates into CASSERGGDYEQYF.

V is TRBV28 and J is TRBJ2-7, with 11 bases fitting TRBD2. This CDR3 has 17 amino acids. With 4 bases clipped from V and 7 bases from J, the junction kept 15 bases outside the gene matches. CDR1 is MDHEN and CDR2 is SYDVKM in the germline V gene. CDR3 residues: CASSYPILSGRAREQYF. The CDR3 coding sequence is TGTGCCAGCAGTTATCCCATTCTTAGCGGGAGGGCGAGAGAGCAGTACTTC.

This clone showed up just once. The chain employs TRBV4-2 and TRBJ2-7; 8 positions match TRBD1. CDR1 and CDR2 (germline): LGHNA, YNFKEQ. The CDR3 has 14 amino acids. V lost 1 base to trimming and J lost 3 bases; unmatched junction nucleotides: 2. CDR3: CASSQGTGLYEQYF. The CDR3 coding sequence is TGTGCCAGCAGCCAAGGGACAGGGCTCTACGAGCAGTACTTC.

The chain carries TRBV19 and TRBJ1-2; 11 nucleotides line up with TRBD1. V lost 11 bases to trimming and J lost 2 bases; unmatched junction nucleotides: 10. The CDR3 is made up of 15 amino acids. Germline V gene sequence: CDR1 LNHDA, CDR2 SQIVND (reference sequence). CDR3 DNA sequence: TGTGCCTGTGGACAGGGGGCGTCTTTAAACTATGGCTACACCTTC. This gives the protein CACGQGASLNYGYTF.

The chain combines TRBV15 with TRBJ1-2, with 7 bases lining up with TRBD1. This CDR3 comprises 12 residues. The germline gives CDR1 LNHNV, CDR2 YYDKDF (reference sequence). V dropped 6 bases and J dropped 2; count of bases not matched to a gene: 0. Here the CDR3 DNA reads TGTGCCACCAGACAGGGGAACTATGGCTACACCTTC. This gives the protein CATRQGNYGYTF. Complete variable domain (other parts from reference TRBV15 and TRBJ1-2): DAMVIQNPRYQVTQFGKPVTLSCSQTLNHNVMYWYQQKSSQAPKLLFHYYDKDFNNEADTPDNFQSRRPNTSFCFLDIRSPGLGDTAMYLCATRQGNYGYTFGSGTRLTVV.